This T cell receptor beta chain was sequenced in a study of cytomegalovirus exposure and HLA in healthy donors. Study findings and constraints: A later analysis appeared to link common viral pathogens to several of the most significant clusters.

The PCR was carried out with 60 Vbeta primers and 13 Jbeta primers. Sequenced by immunoSEQ multiplex PCR; TCRdb stores in-frame clones only, minus some. The table shows 150,000 to 170,000 clones, with 70% to 90% occurring only once. This clone was detected ten times or more. Its antigen is not known. Germline CDR1 and CDR2: SQVTM and ANQGSEA. This CDR3 has 13 residues. Trimming removed 4 bases at V and 5 bases at J, with 14 bases between. The chain uses TRBV29-1 and TRBJ1-1, with a possible D match to TRBD1 (5 bases). The sequence was obtained from a woman in her 40s in good health and CMV-seropositive. Sequenced input: PBMCs. This chain's CDR3 is CSVGPGWKTEAFF. The CDR3 DNA sequence: TGCAGCGTTGGCCCAGGGTGGAAGACTGAAGCTTTCTTT.